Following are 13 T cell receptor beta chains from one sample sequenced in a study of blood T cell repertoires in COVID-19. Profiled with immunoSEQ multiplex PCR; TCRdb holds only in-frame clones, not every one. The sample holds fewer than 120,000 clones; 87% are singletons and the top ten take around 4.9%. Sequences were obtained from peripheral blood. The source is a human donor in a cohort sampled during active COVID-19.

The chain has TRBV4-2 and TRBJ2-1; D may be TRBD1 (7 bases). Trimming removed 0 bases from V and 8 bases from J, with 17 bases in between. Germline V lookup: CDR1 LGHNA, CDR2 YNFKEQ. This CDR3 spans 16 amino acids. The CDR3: CASSQDLLARGDEQFF. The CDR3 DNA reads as TGTGCCAGCAGCCAAGACCTCCTAGCCAGGGGGGATGAGCAGTTCTTC.

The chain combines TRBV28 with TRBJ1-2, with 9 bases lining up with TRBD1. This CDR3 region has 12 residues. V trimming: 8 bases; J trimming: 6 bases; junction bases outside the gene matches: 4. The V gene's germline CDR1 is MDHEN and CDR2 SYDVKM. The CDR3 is CASGTGIDGYTF. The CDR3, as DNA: TGTGCCAGCGGGACAGGGATTGATGGCTACACCTTC.

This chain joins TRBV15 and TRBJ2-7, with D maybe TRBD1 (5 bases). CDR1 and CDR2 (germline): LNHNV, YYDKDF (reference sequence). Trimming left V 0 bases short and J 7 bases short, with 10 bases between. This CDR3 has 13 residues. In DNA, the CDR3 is TGTGCCACCAGCAGAGATAGGGGCAGGGAGCAGTACTTC. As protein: CATSRDRGREQYF.

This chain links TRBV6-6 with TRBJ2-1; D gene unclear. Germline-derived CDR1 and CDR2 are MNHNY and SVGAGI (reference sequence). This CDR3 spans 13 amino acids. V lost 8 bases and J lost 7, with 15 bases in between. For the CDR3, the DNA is TGTGCCAGCGGCCCACCCTCCACAAATGAGCAGTTCTTC. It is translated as CASGPPSTNEQFF.

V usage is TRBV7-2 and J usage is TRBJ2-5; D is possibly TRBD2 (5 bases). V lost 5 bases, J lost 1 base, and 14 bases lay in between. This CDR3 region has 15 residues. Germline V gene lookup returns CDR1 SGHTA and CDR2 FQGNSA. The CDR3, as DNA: TGTGCCAGCAGCCCGGCTGGACTTTTCCAAGAGACCCAGTACTTC. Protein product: CASSPAGLFQETQYF.

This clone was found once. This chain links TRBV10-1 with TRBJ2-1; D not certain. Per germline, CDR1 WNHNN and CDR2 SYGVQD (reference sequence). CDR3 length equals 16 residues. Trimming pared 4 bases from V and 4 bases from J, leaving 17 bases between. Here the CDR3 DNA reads TGCGCCAGCAGTGGCTTTAAGGAGACGATATACAATGAGCAGTTCTTC. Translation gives CASSGFKETIYNEQFF.

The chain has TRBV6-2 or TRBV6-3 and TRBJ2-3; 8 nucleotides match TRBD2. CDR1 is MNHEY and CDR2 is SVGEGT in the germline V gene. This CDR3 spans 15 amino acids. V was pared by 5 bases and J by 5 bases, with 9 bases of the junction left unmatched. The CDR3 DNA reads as TGTGCCAGCAGTACCTGGGGGACTAGTAGAGATACGCAGTATTTT. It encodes CASSTWGTSRDTQYF.

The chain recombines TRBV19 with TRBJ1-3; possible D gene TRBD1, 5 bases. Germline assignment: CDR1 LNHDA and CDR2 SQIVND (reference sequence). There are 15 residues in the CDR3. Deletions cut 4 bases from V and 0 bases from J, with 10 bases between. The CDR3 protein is CASSTGTGSGNTIYF. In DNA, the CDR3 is TGTGCCAGTAGTACCGGAACAGGCTCTGGAAACACCATATATTTT.

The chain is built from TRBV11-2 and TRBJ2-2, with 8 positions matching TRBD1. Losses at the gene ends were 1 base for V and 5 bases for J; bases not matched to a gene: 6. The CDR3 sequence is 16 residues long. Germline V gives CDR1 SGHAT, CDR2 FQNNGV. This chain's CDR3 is CASSLGFRGPTGELFF. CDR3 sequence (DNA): TGTGCCAGCAGCTTAGGGTTCAGGGGGCCTACCGGGGAGCTGTTTTTT.

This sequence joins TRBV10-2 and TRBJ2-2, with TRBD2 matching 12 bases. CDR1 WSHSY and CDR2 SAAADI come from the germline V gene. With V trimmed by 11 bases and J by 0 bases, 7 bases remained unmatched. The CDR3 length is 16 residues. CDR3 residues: CALRLAGGSNTGELFF. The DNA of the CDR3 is TGCGCCCTTCGTCTAGCGGGAGGGTCGAACACCGGGGAGCTGTTTTTT.

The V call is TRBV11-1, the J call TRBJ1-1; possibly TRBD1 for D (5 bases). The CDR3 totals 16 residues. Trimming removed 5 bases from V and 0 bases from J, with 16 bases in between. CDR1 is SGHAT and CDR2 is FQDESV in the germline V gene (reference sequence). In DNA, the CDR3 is TGTGCCAGCAGCGCCGCCAGGGTAGGTTTGAACACTGAAGCTTTCTTT. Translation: CASSAARVGLNTEAFF.

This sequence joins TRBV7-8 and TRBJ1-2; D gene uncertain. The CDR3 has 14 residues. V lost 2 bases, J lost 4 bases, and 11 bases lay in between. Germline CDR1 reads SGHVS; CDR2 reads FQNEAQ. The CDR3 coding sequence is TGTGCCAGCAGCTTAAATGTAGCCGGCTATGGCTACACCTTC. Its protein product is CASSLNVAGYGYTF.

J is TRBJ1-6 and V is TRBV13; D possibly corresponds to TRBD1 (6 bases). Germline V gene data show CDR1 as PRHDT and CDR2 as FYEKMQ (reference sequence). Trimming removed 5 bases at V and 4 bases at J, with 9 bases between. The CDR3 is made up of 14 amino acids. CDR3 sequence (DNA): TGTGCCAGCAGCCCCGGACAGTATAATTCACCCCTCCACTTT. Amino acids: CASSPGQYNSPLHF. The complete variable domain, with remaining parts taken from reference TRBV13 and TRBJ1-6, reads AAGVIQSPRHLIKEKRETATLKCYPIPRHDTVYWYQQGPGQDPQFLISFYEKMQSDKGSIPDRFSAQQFSDYHSELNMSSLELGDSALYFCASSPGQYNSPLHFGNGTRLTVT.